This T cell receptor beta chain was captured in a study of blood T cell repertoires in COVID-19. Turning to the study itself: Spain, Italy and the United States supplied samples that represented acute and convalescent COVID-19.

TCRdb's copy holds only in-frame clones and misses some; the assay was immunoSEQ multiplex PCR. The repertoire includes fewer than 300,000 clones, 88% of them detected once, and about 0.8% sits in the top ten. The source of this sequence is a woman in her thirties with acute or convalescent COVID-19. The source material was peripheral blood.

The CDR3 here is CASSSGTGGPDTQYF. Written as DNA, the CDR3 is TGTGCCAGCAGCTCCGGGACAGGGGGGCCAGATACGCAGTATTTT. This chain connects TRBV7-3 to TRBJ2-3, with 11 nucleotides matching TRBD1. The trim removed 4 bases at V and 4 bases at J, leaving 4 bases unmatched. The CDR3 runs to 15 residues. Germline loops: CDR1 SGHTA, CDR2 FQGTGA.